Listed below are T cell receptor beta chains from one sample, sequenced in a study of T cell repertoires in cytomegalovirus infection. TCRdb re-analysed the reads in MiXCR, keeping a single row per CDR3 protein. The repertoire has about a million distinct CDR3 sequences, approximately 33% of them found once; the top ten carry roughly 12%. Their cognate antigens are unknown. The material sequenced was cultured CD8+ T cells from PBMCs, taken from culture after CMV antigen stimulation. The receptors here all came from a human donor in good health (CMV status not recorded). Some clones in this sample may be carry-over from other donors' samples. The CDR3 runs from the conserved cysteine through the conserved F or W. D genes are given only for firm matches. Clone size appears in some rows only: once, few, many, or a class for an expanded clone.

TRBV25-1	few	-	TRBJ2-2	CASSGGVRDYTGELFF	TGTGCCAGCAGTGGAGGGGTACGCGATTACACCGGGGAGCTGTTTTTT
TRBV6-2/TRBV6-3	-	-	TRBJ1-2	CASSTIRDYYGYTF	TGTGCCAGCAGCACTATCCGGGACTACTATGGCTACACCTTC
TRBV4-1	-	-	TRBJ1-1	CASRIGASQGGTEAFF	TGCGCCAGCAGGATTGGAGCAAGCCAGGGCGGCACTGAAGCTTTCTTT
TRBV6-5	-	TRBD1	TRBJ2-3	CASSPGQAADTQYF	TGTGCCAGCAGTCCCGGACAGGCCGCAGATACGCAGTATTTT
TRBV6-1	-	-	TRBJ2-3	CASRSSGGVATDTQYF	TGTGCCAGCAGAAGCTCGGGGGGCGTTGCCACAGATACGCAGTATTTT
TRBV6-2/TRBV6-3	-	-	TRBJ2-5	CASRVSPAWYQETQYF	TGTGCCAGCAGAGTCTCCCCGGCCTGGTACCAAGAGACCCAGTACTTC
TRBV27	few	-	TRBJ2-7	CASSLIAQYEQYF	TGTGCCAGCTCCTTGATAGCGCAATACGAGCAGTACTTC
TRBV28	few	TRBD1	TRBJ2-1	CASSSGVAGGNEQFF	TGTGCCAGCAGTTCAGGGGTGGCAGGGGGCAATGAGCAGTTCTTC
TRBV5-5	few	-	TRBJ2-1	CASSIFVPGTRYQLQDNEQFF	TGTGCCAGCAGTATTTTCGTACCGGGGACTCGATACCAACTTCAAGACAATGAGCAGTTCTTC
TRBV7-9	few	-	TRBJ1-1	CASTRDTEAFF	TGTGCCAGCACCCGTGACACTGAAGCTTTCTTT
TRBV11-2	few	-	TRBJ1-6	CASSLAEFGSPLHF	TGTGCCAGCAGCTTAGCGGAGTTTGGGTCACCCCTCCACTTT
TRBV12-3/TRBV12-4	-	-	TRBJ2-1	CASSLTGTINEQFF	TGTGCCAGCAGTTTGACAGGAACAATCAATGAGCAGTTCTTC
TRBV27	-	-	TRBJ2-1	CASSLSGSRAYNEQFF	TGTGCCAGCAGTTTAAGCGGCTCGAGGGCCTACAATGAGCAGTTCTTC
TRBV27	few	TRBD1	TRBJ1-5	CASSLNRDRDQHF	TGTGCCAGCAGTTTAAACCGGGACAGGGATCAGCATTTT
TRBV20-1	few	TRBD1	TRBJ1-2	CSARDRGKDYGYTF	TGCAGTGCTAGGGACAGGGGGAAGGACTATGGCTACACCTTC
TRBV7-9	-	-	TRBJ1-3	CASRETGGNTIYF	TGTGCCAGCAGAGAAACGGGAGGAAACACCATATATTTT
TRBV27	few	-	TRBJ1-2	CASSSRGPDNGYTF	TGTGCCAGCAGTAGTAGGGGCCCAGATAATGGCTACACCTTC
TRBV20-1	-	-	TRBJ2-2	CSARETGTTTGELFF	TGCAGTGCTAGGGAGACCGGGACAACCACCGGGGAGCTGTTTTTT
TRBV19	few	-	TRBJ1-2	CASRTRGTSNYGYTF	TGTGCCAGTAGGACCCGAGGGACCTCTAACTATGGCTACACCTTC
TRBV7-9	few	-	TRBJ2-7	CASSAGMGQGSYEQYF	TGTGCCAGCAGCGCCGGGATGGGACAAGGGTCCTACGAGCAGTACTTC
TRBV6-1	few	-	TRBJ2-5	CASSEAGLEETQYF	TGTGCCAGCAGTGAAGCGGGACTGGAAGAGACCCAGTACTTC
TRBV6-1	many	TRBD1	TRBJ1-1	CASNQGAIPNTEAFF	TGTGCCAGCAATCAGGGGGCCATACCGAACACTGAAGCTTTCTTT
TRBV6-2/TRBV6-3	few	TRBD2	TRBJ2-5	CASSYRSSGGDQETQYF	TGTGCCAGCAGTTACCGCTCCAGCGGGGGGGACCAAGAGACCCAGTACTTC
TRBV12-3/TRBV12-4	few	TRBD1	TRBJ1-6	CASSLGQGGNSPLHF	TGTGCCAGCAGTTTGGGGCAGGGGGGTAATTCACCCCTCCACTTT
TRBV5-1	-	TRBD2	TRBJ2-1	CASSLWLRGGSYNEQFF	TGCGCCAGCAGCTTGTGGTTGCGGGGGGGCTCCTACAATGAGCAGTTCTTC
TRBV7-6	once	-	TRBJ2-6	CASRSPLGGARSGVNVLTF	TGTGCCAGCAGATCGCCCCTGGGCGGCGCCCGCTCTGGGGTCAACGTCCTGACTTTC
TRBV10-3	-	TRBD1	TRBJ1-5	CATHGQGFNQPQHF	TGTGCCACGCACGGACAGGGATTCAATCAGCCCCAGCATTTT
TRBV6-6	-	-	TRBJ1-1	CASSSGLGGGNTEAFF	TGTGCCAGCAGCTCGGGACTAGGGGGGGGGAACACTGAAGCTTTCTTT
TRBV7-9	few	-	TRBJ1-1	CASSPRMTEAFF	TGTGCCAGCAGCCCGAGGATGACTGAAGCTTTCTTT
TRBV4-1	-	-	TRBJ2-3	CASSPEGDTQYF	TGCGCCAGCAGCCCGGAGGGGGATACGCAGTATTTT
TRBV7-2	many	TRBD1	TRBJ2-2	CASSSRDRGLSAGELFF	TGTGCCAGCAGCTCCCGGGACAGGGGGCTTTCGGCCGGGGAGCTGTTTTTT
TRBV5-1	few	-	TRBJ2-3	CASSLEEAPDTQYF	TGCGCCAGCAGCTTGGAAGAGGCGCCAGATACGCAGTATTTT
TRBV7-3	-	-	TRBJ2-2	CASSLGPEQLTGELFF	TGTGCCAGCAGCTTAGGTCCAGAGCAACTCACCGGGGAGCTGTTTTTT
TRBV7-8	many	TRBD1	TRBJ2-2	CASTRTGGLAGELFF	TGTGCCAGCACGCGAACAGGGGGCTTGGCCGGGGAGCTGTTTTTT
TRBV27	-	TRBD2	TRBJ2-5	CASSFSGGAPETQYF	TGTGCCAGCAGTTTCAGCGGGGGGGCCCCGGAGACCCAGTACTTC
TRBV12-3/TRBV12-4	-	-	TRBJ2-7	CASSFAGIYEQYF	TGTGCCAGCAGCTTTGCAGGGATCTACGAGCAGTACTTC
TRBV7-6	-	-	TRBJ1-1	CTSSPGKGTEAFF	TGTACCAGCAGCCCTGGGAAGGGGACTGAAGCTTTCTTT
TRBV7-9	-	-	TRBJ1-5	CASSTGAGNQPQHF	TGTGCCAGCAGCACCGGGGCCGGCAATCAGCCCCAGCATTTT
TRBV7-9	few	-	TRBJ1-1	CASSGTGNSEAFF	TGTGCCAGCAGCGGTACAGGGAATTCTGAAGCTTTCTTT
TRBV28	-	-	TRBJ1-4	CASSPEFTYEKLFF	TGTGCCAGCAGTCCAGAATTCACCTACGAAAAACTGTTTTTT
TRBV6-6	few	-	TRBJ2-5	CASSYLGREETQYF	TGTGCCAGCAGTTACTTAGGACGAGAAGAGACCCAGTACTTC
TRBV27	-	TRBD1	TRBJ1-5	CAIGTGDQPQHF	TGTGCCATCGGGACAGGGGATCAGCCCCAGCATTTT
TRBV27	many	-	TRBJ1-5	CASSGTVNQPQHF	TGTGCCAGCAGTGGGACGGTTAATCAGCCCCAGCATTTT